What follows is one TCR beta chain and its context. These data are taken from a study of blood T cell repertoires in COVID-19. Overall study context: PBMCs, B-cell-depleted T cells, or T cells provided the cDNA or gDNA that made up the material.

Method: immunoSEQ multiplex PCR; TCRdb's copy keeps in-frame clones and lacks some. The repertoire has around 270,000 clones, about nine tenths of them found once; the top ten carry about 10%. Trimming cost V 0 bases and J 6 bases; bases outside gene matches: 7. The length of the CDR3 is 16 residues. The V gene's germline CDR1 is SGDLS and CDR2 YYNGEE. The clonotype originates from a man in his forties who had recovered from COVID-19. The chain links TRBV9 to TRBJ2-1, with 9 bases fitting TRBD2. The sequencing input was peripheral blood. The CDR3 nucleotides read TGTGCCAGCAGCGTAGGGGCGCTAGCGGGACCCAATGAGCAGTTCTTC. It translates to CASSVGALAGPNEQFF.